This T cell receptor beta chain was recorded in a study of cytomegalovirus exposure and HLA in healthy donors. Study-wide context: Genotyping showed 75% to 90% of 398 donors falling in the Caucasian-associated ancestry cluster. Points from the study as a whole: TRBV6-2, TRBV6-3 and some other V segments were excluded as indistinguishable. Prior analysis indicated that the majority of TCR beta V segments exhibited productivity approximately 87% or approximately 30% of the time.

Comment on this clone: Its matching antigen is unknown.

Primers for the PCR totalled 60 Vbeta and 13 Jbeta. Only in-frame clones appear in the TCRdb table, and some are missing; sequencing was by immunoSEQ multiplex PCR. Of 130,000 or so clones listed, about 8% are singletons. V lost 3 bases and J lost 1, with 13 bases in between. The CDR3 extends over 15 amino acids. CDR1 is MDHEN and CDR2 is SYDVKM in the germline V gene. This rearrangement joins TRBV28 to TRBJ2-7, with D hard to call. This receptor was obtained from a woman in her thirties or forties in good health and CMV-seropositive. The sample taken for sequencing was PBMCs. The DNA for the CDR3 is TGTGCCAGCAGTTTGTCCGTAACACCTTCCTACGAGCAGTACTTC. It translates to CASSLSVTPSYEQYF.